These 7 T cell receptor beta chains originate from one sample sequenced in a study of Ad26.COV2.S vaccination and SARS-CoV-2 variants. Regarding treatment: some 20 received Ad26.COV2.S at low or high dose, single or two shots; roughly five received placebo; per-sample allocation not given. Sample collection was performed on day 63 after the first vaccine or placebo injection. The repertoire was sequenced with immunoSEQ multiplex PCR; TCRdb's copy has only in-frame clones and lacks some. The table has some 340,000 clones, around 81% seen once. The source material was peripheral blood, sampled in a trial of Ad26.COV2.S vaccine versus placebo. Source of these receptors: a person aged 18-65 years who received the Ad26.COV2.S COVID-19 vaccine or a placebo.

Only one count was recorded for this clone. The V gene is TRBV7-3, the J gene TRBJ2-5; 10 bases align to TRBD2. The ends lost 8 bases at V and 5 bases at J; junction bases unmatched: 5. Germline values: CDR1 SGHTA, CDR2 FQGTGA. The CDR3 consists of 13 residues. The CDR3 region is CASASGGGETQYF. CDR3 in DNA: TGTGCCAGCGCTAGCGGGGGCGGGGAGACCCAGTACTTC.

V and J are TRBV5-1 and TRBJ2-3, with D uncertain. The germline V and J ends were trimmed by 0 bases and 1 base, with 6 bases remaining between them. The CDR3 is 14 residues long. CDR1 is SGHRS, CDR2 YFSETQ, per germline. This CDR3 is CASSLATGTDTQYF. CDR3 nucleotide sequence: TGCGCCAGCAGCTTGGCCACCGGCACAGATACGCAGTATTTT.

A single count supports this clone. V and J are TRBV11-1 and TRBJ1-1; D ambiguous. Germline assignment: CDR1 SGHAT and CDR2 FQDESV (reference sequence). The ends were cut back, 2 bases at V and 4 bases at J, with 8 bases in the middle. CDR3 length: 13 amino acids. The CDR3 reads CASSLPRGTEAFF. The CDR3 nucleotides are TGTGCCAGCAGCTTACCTCGAGGCACTGAAGCTTTCTTT.

This clone was detected only once. The V call is TRBV9, the J call TRBJ1-2; D not certain. Germline values: CDR1 SGDLS, CDR2 YYNGEE. The CDR3 is 15 residues long. V was trimmed by 4 bases and J by 8 bases, leaving 21 bases between them. CDR3 nucleotide sequence: TGTGCCAGCAGCTCTCAGGACGGGAGTTTAGGCGGCTACACCTTC. Translating it yields CASSSQDGSLGGYTF.

J is TRBJ1-2 and V is TRBV5-1, with D possibly being TRBD1 (5 bases). The CDR3 extends over 13 amino acids. With 6 bases removed from V and 7 bases from J, the gap between germline ends came to 16 bases. CDR1 SGHRS and CDR2 YFSETQ come from the germline V gene. DNA of the CDR3: TGCGCCAGCAACAACGACGGGACGGGTGGCTACACCTTC. Its translation is CASNNDGTGGYTF. The whole variable domain, filled in from reference TRBV5-1 and TRBJ1-2, reads KAGVTQTPRYLIKTRGQQVTLSCSPISGHRSVSWYQQTPGQGLQFLFEYFSETQRNKGNFPGRFSGRQFSNSRSEMNVSTLELGDSALYLCASNNDGTGGYTFGSGTRLTVV.

The genes are TRBV12-3 or TRBV12-4 and TRBJ1-2, with TRBD1 identical over 8 bases. CDR3 length: 13 amino acids. The J segment lost 8 bases and the V segment lost 5 bases, leaving 7 bases of the junction unmatched. CDR3 DNA: TGTGCCAGCAGTCCCGGACAGGGAGGCGGCTACACCTTC. Encoded protein: CASSPGQGGGYTF.

V gene TRBV5-8 combines with J gene TRBJ1-4, with D possibly being TRBD1 (6 bases). The CDR3 length is 14 residues. CDR1 and CDR2 from the germline V gene are SGHTS and YDEGEE. The V and J ends lost 3 bases and 4 bases respectively, with 10 bases between them. Written as DNA, the CDR3 is TGTGCCAGCAGCTCGCGGGGGCTTAATGAAAAACTGTTTTTT. Protein: CASSSRGLNEKLFF.